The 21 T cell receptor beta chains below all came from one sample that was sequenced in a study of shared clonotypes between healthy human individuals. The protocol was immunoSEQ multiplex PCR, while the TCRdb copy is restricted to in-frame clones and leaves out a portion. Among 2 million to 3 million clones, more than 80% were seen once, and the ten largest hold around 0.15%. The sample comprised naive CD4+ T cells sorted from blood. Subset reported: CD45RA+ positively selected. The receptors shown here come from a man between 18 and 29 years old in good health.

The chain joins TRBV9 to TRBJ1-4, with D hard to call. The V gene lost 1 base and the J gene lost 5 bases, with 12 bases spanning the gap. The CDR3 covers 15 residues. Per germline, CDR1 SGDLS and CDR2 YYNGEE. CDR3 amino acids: CASSVNGADNEKLFF. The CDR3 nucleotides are TGTGCCAGCAGCGTAAATGGTGCAGACAATGAAAAACTGTTTTTT.

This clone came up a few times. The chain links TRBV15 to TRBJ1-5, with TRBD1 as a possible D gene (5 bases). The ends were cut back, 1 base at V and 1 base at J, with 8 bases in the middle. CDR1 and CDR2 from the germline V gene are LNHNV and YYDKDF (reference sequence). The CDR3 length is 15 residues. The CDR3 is CATSRGGTSNQPQHF. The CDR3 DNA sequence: TGTGCCACCAGCAGAGGGGGGACCAGCAATCAGCCCCAGCATTTT.

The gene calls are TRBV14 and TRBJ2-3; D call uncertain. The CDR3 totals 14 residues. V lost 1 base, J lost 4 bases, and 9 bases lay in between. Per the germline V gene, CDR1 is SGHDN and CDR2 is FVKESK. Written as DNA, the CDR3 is TGTGCCAGCAGCCAAGCGGTTGGTGCAGATACGCAGTATTTT. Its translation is CASSQAVGADTQYF.

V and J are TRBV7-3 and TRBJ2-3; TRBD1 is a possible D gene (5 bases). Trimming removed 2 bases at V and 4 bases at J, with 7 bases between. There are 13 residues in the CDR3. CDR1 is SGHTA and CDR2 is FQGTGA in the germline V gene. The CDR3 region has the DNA TGTGCCAGCAGCTTACAGGGCCCAGATACGCAGTATTTT. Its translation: CASSLQGPDTQYF.

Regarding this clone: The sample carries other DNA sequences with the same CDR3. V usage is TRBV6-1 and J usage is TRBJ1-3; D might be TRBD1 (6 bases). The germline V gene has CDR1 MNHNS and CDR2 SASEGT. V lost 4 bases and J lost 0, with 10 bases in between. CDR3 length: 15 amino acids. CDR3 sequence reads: CASSGGQSSGNTIYF. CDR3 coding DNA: TGTGCCAGCAGTGGAGGACAGAGCTCTGGAAACACCATATATTTT.

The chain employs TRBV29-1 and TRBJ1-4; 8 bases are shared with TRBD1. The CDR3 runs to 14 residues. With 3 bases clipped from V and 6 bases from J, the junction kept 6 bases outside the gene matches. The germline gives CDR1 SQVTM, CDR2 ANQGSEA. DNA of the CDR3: TGCAGCGTTGATGCCAGGGGGCACGATGAAAAACTGTTTTTT. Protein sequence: CSVDARGHDEKLFF.

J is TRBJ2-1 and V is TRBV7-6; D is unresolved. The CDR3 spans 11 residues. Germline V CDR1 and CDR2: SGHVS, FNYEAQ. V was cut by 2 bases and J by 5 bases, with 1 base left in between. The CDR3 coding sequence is TGTGCCAGCAGCTTAAACAATGAGCAGTTCTTC. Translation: CASSLNNEQFF.

Written as DNA, the CDR3 is TGTGCCAGCAGTTCCAGGGTGGGCTACGAGCAGTACTTC. It encodes CASSSRVGYEQYF. This rearrangement joins TRBV27 to TRBJ2-7; tentatively, D is TRBD1 (5 bases). Germline assignment: CDR1 MNHEY and CDR2 SMNVEV (reference sequence). The CDR3 runs to 13 residues. The V gene lost 4 bases and the J gene lost 3 bases, with 10 bases spanning the gap.

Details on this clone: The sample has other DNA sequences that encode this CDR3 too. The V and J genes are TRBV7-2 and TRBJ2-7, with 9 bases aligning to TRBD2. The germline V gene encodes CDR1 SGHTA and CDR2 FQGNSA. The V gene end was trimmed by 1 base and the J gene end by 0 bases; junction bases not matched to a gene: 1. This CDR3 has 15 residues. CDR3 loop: CASSLELAGSYEQYF. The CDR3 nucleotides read TGTGCCAGCAGCTTAGAACTAGCGGGCTCCTACGAGCAGTACTTC.

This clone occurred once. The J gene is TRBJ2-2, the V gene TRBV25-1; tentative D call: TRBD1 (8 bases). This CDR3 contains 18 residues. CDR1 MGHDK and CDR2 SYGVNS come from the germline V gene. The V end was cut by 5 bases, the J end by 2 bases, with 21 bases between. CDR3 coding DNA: TGTGCCAGCAGTATTGTCAGGGGGCAGCGGGAAAACACCGGGGAGCTGTTTTTT. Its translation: CASSIVRGQRENTGELFF.

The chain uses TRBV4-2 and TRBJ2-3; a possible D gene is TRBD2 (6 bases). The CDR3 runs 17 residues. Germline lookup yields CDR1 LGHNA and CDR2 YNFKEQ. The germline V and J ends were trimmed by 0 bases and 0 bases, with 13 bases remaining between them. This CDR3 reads CASSQDLSGPSTDTQYF. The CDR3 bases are TGTGCCAGCAGCCAAGACTTAAGCGGGCCTAGCACAGATACGCAGTATTTT.

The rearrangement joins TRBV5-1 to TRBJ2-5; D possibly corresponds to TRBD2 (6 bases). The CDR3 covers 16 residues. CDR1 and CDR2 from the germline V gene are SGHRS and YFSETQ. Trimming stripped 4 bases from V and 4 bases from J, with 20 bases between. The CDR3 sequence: CASSLGDSPRGETQYF. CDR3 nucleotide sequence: TGCGCCAGCAGCCTAGGGGACTCTCCGAGGGGAGAGACCCAGTACTTC.

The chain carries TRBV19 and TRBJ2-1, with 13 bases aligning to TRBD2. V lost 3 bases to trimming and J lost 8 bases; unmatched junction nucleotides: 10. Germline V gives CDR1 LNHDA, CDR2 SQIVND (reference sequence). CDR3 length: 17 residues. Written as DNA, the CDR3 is TGTGCCAGTAGTATGGGGAGAACTAGCGGGAGGGCTGATGAGCAGTTCTTC. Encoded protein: CASSMGRTSGRADEQFF.

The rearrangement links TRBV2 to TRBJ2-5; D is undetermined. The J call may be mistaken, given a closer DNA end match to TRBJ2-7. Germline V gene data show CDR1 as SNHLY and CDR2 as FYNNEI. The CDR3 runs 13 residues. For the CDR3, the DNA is TGTGCCTGCACCCTCAACCTATGGAGCGAGCAGTACTTC. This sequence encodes CACTLNLWSEQYF.

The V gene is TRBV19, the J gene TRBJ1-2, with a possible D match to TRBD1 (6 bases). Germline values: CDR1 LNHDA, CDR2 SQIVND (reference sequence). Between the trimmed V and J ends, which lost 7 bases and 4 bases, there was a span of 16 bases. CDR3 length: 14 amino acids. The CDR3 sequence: CASTLVGQLYGYTF. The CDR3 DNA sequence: TGTGCCAGTACTTTAGTGGGACAACTCTATGGCTACACCTTC. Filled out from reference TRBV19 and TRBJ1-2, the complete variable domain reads DGGITQSPKYLFRKEGQNVTLSCEQNLNHDAMYWYRQDPGQGLRLIYYSQIVNDFQKGDIAEGYSVSREKKESFPLTVTSAQKNPTAFYLCASTLVGQLYGYTFGSGTRLTVV.

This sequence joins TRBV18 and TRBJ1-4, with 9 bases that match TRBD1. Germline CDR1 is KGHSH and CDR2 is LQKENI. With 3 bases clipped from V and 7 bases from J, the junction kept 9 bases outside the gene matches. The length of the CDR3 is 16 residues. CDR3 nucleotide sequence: TGTGCCAGCTCACCGGTCGCTGGGACAGGGAGTGAAAAACTGTTTTTT. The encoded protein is CASSPVAGTGSEKLFF.

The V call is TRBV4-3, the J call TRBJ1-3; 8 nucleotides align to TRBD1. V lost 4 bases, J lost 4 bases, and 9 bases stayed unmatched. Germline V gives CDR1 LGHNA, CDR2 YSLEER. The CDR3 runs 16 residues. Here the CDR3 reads CASSRDRGLAGNTIYF. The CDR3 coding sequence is TGCGCCAGCAGCCGCGACAGGGGATTAGCAGGAAACACCATATATTTT.

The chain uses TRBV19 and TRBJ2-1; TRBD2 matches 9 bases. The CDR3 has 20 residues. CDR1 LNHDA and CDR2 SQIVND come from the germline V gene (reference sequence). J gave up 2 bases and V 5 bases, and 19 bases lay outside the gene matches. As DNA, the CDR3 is TGTGCCAGTAGTCCCTTTCCAAAGATAGCGGGGGAGATGGCCTACAATGAGCAGTTCTTC. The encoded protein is CASSPFPKIAGEMAYNEQFF. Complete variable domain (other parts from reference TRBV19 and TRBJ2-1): DGGITQSPKYLFRKEGQNVTLSCEQNLNHDAMYWYRQDPGQGLRLIYYSQIVNDFQKGDIAEGYSVSREKKESFPLTVTSAQKNPTAFYLCASSPFPKIAGEMAYNEQFFGPGTRLTVL.

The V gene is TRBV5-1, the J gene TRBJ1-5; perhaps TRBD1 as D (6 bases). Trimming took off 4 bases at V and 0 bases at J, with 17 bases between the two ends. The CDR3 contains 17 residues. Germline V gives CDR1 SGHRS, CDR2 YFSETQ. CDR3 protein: CASSPQPQGNSNQPQHF. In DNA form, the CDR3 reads TGCGCCAGCAGCCCCCAACCACAGGGTAATAGCAATCAGCCCCAGCATTTT. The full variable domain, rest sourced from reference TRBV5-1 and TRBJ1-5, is KAGVTQTPRYLIKTRGQQVTLSCSPISGHRSVSWYQQTPGQGLQFLFEYFSETQRNKGNFPGRFSGRQFSNSRSEMNVSTLELGDSALYLCASSPQPQGNSNQPQHFGDGTRLSIL.

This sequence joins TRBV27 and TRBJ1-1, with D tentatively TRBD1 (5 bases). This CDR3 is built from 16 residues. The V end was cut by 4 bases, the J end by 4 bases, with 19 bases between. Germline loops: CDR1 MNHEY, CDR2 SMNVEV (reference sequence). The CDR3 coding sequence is TGTGCCAGCAGTTCCCCCAGGATTACGGGGGGCACTGAAGCTTTCTTT. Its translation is CASSSPRITGGTEAFF.

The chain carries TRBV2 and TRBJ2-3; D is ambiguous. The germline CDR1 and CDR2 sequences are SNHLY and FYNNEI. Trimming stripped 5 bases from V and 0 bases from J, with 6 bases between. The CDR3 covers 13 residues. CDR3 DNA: TGTGCCAGCAGTTGGGCTAGCACAGATACGCAGTATTTT. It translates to CASSWASTDTQYF.